The next 12 T cell receptor beta chains were all read from a single sample in a study of blood T cells in healthy people across ages. A J-beta primer mix and a sample-barcoded 5' primer were used in a second PCR of roughly 6 to 11 cycles. From the 5' RACE reads, TCRdb called clonotypes with MiXCR, one entry per CDR3 protein. The sample contains 1,500,000 or so distinct CDR3 sequences, almost 60% of which appear only once. The material sequenced was blood. The receptors were gathered from a man in his late teens or twenties in good health.

The chain is built from TRBV11-2 and TRBJ2-1, with D perhaps matching TRBD1 (6 bases). The germline V gene encodes CDR1 SGHAT and CDR2 FQNNGV. The CDR3 extends over 15 amino acids. V dropped 1 base and J dropped 4 bases, with 11 bases sitting between them. This CDR3 reads CASSLGGRVYNEQFF. CDR3 nucleotide sequence: TGTGCCAGCAGCTTAGGGGGGCGGGTTTACAATGAGCAGTTCTTC.

This chain joins TRBV4-1 and TRBJ1-2, with D possibly being TRBD1 (6 bases). CDR3 size: 15 residues. The ends were cut back, 0 bases at V and 8 bases at J, with 16 bases in the middle. Germline values: CDR1 MGHRA, CDR2 YSYEKL. The CDR3 DNA sequence: TGCGCCAGCAGCCAAGATCGGGGGCTTTCGTTGGGCTACACCTTC. Its protein product is CASSQDRGLSLGYTF.

The chain joins TRBV6-6 to TRBJ1-1; 7 nucleotides line up with TRBD1. V shed 2 bases and J 10 bases; nucleotides not matched to a gene: 13. CDR1 MNHNY and CDR2 SVGAGI come from the germline V gene (reference sequence). This CDR3 spans 15 amino acids. In DNA, the CDR3 is TGTGCCAGCAGTTACGCTCCGGACAGGTATTGGGGAGCTTTCTTT. Translated: CASSYAPDRYWGAFF.

The chain carries TRBV6-1 and TRBJ2-3, with D possibly TRBD1 on 6 matching bases. V gave up 2 bases and J gave up 1 base, with 13 bases separating them. CDR3 length equals 16 residues. Germline-derived CDR1 and CDR2 are MNHNS and SASEGT. The DNA of the CDR3 is TGTGCCAGCAGTGAACGAGGACAGCAACGCACAGATACGCAGTATTTT. This codes for CASSERGQQRTDTQYF.

The rearrangement joins TRBV11-2 to TRBJ2-2, with 7 bases matching TRBD1. The germline gives CDR1 SGHAT, CDR2 FQNNGV. Trimming removed 6 bases from V and 1 base from J; junction bases left unmatched: 11. CDR3 length: 17 residues. CDR3 sequence: CASRRPGQRMNTGELFF. The CDR3 DNA sequence: TGTGCCAGCAGACGACCGGGACAGAGAATGAACACCGGGGAGCTGTTTTTT.

The chain is built from TRBV28 and TRBJ2-7; D unresolved. The V end was cut by 5 bases, the J end by 0 bases, with 17 bases between. Germline V gives CDR1 MDHEN, CDR2 SYDVKM. This CDR3 has 16 amino acids. CDR3 region: CASSRTGVATSYEQYF. DNA for the CDR3: TGTGCCAGCAGTCGTACGGGCGTGGCTACCTCCTACGAGCAGTACTTC.

V gene TRBV12-3 or TRBV12-4 combines with J gene TRBJ2-3, with TRBD1 matching 7 bases. V lost 5 bases to trimming and J lost 0 bases; unmatched junction nucleotides: 17. This CDR3 is 19 amino acids long. CDR3 DNA: TGTGCCAGCAGTAGGGAAAGGGACAGCTTCCCGAGTAGCACAGATACGCAGTATTTT. It encodes CASSRERDSFPSSTDTQYF.

The chain carries TRBV11-2 and TRBJ1-2, with D uncertain. This CDR3 contains 13 residues. Trimming removed 4 bases from V and 5 bases from J, with 11 bases in between. Looked up from germline, CDR1 is SGHAT and CDR2 is FQNNGV. The CDR3 region is CASSSSQLYGYTF. The CDR3 DNA is TGTGCCAGCAGCTCTTCGCAGCTGTATGGCTACACCTTC.

The chain is built from TRBV5-1 and TRBJ2-7; unclear D gene. Trimming cost V 0 bases and J 5 bases, with 15 bases left between them. The V gene's germline CDR1 is SGHRS and CDR2 YFSETQ. This CDR3 has 15 amino acids. The CDR3 DNA is TGCGCCAGCAGCTTGGTTTCTCCGGGTCTGGACGAGCAGTACTTC. Its protein is CASSLVSPGLDEQYF.

The DNA for the CDR3 is TGTGCCAGCAGGGCAGGGGGCTCCGAGCAGTACTTC. This codes for CASRAGGSEQYF. The V and J genes are TRBV2 and TRBJ2-7; 8 positions match TRBD1. The CDR3 is made up of 12 amino acids. Germline loops: CDR1 SNHLY, CDR2 FYNNEI. Trimming removed 6 bases from V and 6 bases from J; junction bases left unmatched: 4.

This clonotype occurred a few times. The chain joins TRBV6-5 to TRBJ2-7; D not certain. V was shortened by 4 bases and J by 11 bases, with 18 bases between the two germline ends. Germline V gene data show CDR1 as MNHEY and CDR2 as SVGAGI. This CDR3 spans 13 amino acids. The CDR3 spells CASSSREGIPEYF. CDR3 nucleotides: TGTGCCAGCAGTTCTCGCGAAGGGATACCGGAGTACTTC.

This chain joins TRBV7-9 and TRBJ2-5; D gene uncertain. Germline assignment: CDR1 SEHNR and CDR2 FQNEAQ (reference sequence). This CDR3 has 13 residues. V was clipped by 2 bases and J by 2 bases, with 6 bases between them. CDR3 amino acids: CASSLQNQETQYF. In DNA form, the CDR3 reads TGTGCCAGCAGCTTACAAAATCAAGAGACCCAGTACTTC.